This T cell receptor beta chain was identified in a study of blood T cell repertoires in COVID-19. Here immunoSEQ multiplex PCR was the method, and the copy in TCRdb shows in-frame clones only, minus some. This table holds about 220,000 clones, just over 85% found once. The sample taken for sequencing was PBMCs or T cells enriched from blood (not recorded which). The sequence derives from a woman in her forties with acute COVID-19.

DNA of the CDR3: TGTGCCACCAGTGAGGGACTCTACTATGGCTACACCTTC. Encoded protein: CATSEGLYYGYTF. V gene TRBV24-1 combines with J gene TRBJ1-2, with D tentatively TRBD1 (5 bases). In germline, CDR1 is KGHDR, CDR2 SFDVKD. Trimming took 4 bases from V and 3 from J, leaving 8 bases between them. This CDR3 is 13 amino acids long.